What follows are 24 T cell receptor beta chains derived from one specimen sequenced in a study of cytomegalovirus exposure and HLA in healthy donors. Primers for the PCR totalled 60 Vbeta and 13 Jbeta. Assay: immunoSEQ multiplex PCR; the TCRdb copy retains only in-frame clones and omits some. This table has 110,000 to 150,000 clones, over 65% appearing once. The material sequenced was PBMCs. These receptors were collected from a woman in her twenties or thirties in good health and CMV-seronegative.

This sequence joins TRBV9 and TRBJ1-1; 10 bases align to TRBD1. Trimming at V came to 0 bases and at J to 0 bases, leaving 2 bases not matched to a gene. Germline V lookup: CDR1 SGDLS, CDR2 YYNGEE. The CDR3 has 16 amino acids. CDR3 residues: CASSVGQGAMNTEAFF. The DNA for the CDR3 is TGTGCCAGCAGCGTAGGACAGGGGGCAATGAACACTGAAGCTTTCTTT.

There are a few counts of this clone. The chain couples TRBV5-1 to TRBJ2-5; D remains unclear. Germline CDR1 is SGHRS and CDR2 is YFSETQ. The CDR3 covers 14 residues. V lost 0 bases, J lost 9 bases, and 15 bases lay in between. The CDR3 spells CASSLAPRVRAQYF. The CDR3 region has the DNA TGCGCCAGCAGCTTGGCCCCCCGGGTCCGTGCCCAGTACTTC.

The chain uses TRBV6-5 and TRBJ2-1, with 12 bases aligning to TRBD2. CDR3 size: 15 residues. V lost 6 bases and J lost 5; bases outside the gene matches: 5. CDR1 and CDR2 from the germline V gene are MNHEY and SVGAGI. The CDR3 DNA reads TGTGCCAGCAGGCCACTAGCGGGGGGCGACAATGAGCAGTTCTTC. Its translation is CASRPLAGGDNEQFF.

This chain links TRBV9 with TRBJ2-3; D is uncertain. In germline, CDR1 is SGDLS, CDR2 YYNGEE. The CDR3 is 15 amino acids. Trimming pared 2 bases from V and 0 bases from J, leaving 10 bases between. CDR3: CASSVRAPSTDTQYF. In nucleotides, the CDR3 is TGTGCCAGCAGCGTGCGAGCGCCTAGCACAGATACGCAGTATTTT.

J is TRBJ2-1 and V is TRBV7-8, with a possible D match to TRBD2 (5 bases). Germline V CDR1 and CDR2: SGHVS, FQNEAQ. The germline V and J ends were trimmed by 5 bases and 8 bases, with 10 bases remaining between them. The CDR3 is 12 amino acids. The CDR3 DNA reads as TGTGCCAGCAGCCAGACGCGGGATGAGCAGTTCTTC. As protein: CASSQTRDEQFF.

The rearrangement uses TRBV7-2 and TRBJ2-1; possible D gene TRBD2, 6 bases. CDR1 and CDR2 (germline): SGHTA, FQGNSA. The CDR3 length is 15 residues. Trimming left V 5 bases short and J 8 bases short, with 19 bases between. CDR3 DNA: TGTGCCAGCAGCCAAGTGGGGGGATTTGAGGATGAGCAGTTCTTC. Amino acid sequence: CASSQVGGFEDEQFF.

The rearrangement uses TRBV27 and TRBJ2-1, with 9 bases identical to TRBD2. CDR1 and CDR2 from the germline V gene are MNHEY and SMNVEV (reference sequence). This CDR3 comprises 15 residues. J lost 7 bases, V lost 4 bases, and 8 bases had no gene match. Here the CDR3 reads CASSSILAGRNEQFF. CDR3 in DNA: TGTGCCAGCAGTTCTATCCTAGCGGGAAGGAATGAGCAGTTCTTC.

The chain recombines TRBV5-1 with TRBJ2-4, with 10 nucleotides matching TRBD1. Germline V gene sequence: CDR1 SGHRS, CDR2 YFSETQ. The length of the CDR3 is 16 residues. The V gene end was trimmed by 0 bases and the J gene end by 10 bases; junction bases not matched to a gene: 10. CDR3 in amino acids: CASSLGGTGDPGIQYF. In DNA form, the CDR3 reads TGCGCCAGCAGCTTGGGGGGGACAGGGGACCCGGGAATTCAGTACTTC.

The chain couples TRBV28 to TRBJ2-7; 10 positions match TRBD2. The V segment lost 2 bases and the J segment 7 bases; nucleotides outside the gene matches: 14. The CDR3 runs 17 residues. The germline gives CDR1 MDHEN, CDR2 SYDVKM. The chain's CDR3 is CASSLRGLAGDPMEQYV. The CDR3 DNA reads TGTGCCAGCAGTTTACGAGGGCTAGCGGGGGACCCTATGGAGCAGTACGTC.

The DNA for the CDR3 is TGTGCCAGCAGTTACTCGACTCTAGAGCGGCAAGAGACCCAGTACTTC. Translation gives CASSYSTLERQETQYF. The chain has TRBV6-5 and TRBJ2-5, with D perhaps TRBD2 (5 bases). The CDR3 is 16 amino acids. Trimming took 0 bases from V and 2 from J, leaving 13 bases between them. The germline gives CDR1 MNHEY, CDR2 SVGAGI.

This chain joins TRBV5-1 and TRBJ1-2, with 9 bases lining up with TRBD1. Germline CDR1 reads SGHRS; CDR2 reads YFSETQ. The CDR3 runs to 15 residues. With 4 bases clipped from V and 1 base from J, the junction kept 5 bases outside the gene matches. The CDR3 here is CASSKGTGNNYGYTF. CDR3 sequence (DNA): TGCGCCAGCAGCAAAGGGACAGGGAATAACTATGGCTACACCTTC. The complete variable domain, with remaining parts taken from reference TRBV5-1 and TRBJ1-2, reads KAGVTQTPRYLIKTRGQQVTLSCSPISGHRSVSWYQQTPGQGLQFLFEYFSETQRNKGNFPGRFSGRQFSNSRSEMNVSTLELGDSALYLCASSKGTGNNYGYTFGSGTRLTVV.

In this sample, this clone turned up a few times. The chain joins TRBV9 to TRBJ1-3; no clear D gene. V dropped 0 bases and J dropped 2 bases, with 15 bases sitting between them. CDR1 SGDLS and CDR2 YYNGEE come from the germline V gene. The CDR3 extends over 17 amino acids. In DNA, the CDR3 is TGTGCCAGCAGCGTAGTCTACACTAATCGACCTGGAAACACCATATATTTT. Protein product: CASSVVYTNRPGNTIYF.

The rearrangement uses TRBV18 and TRBJ1-6; D gene ambiguous. The germline CDR1 and CDR2 sequences are KGHSH and LQKENI. The CDR3 is 15 residues long. Trimming shortened V by 3 bases and J by 0 bases, and 6 bases separated the two germline ends. The CDR3 coding sequence is TGTGCCAGCTCACCGGGCAGCTCCTATAATTCACCCCTCCACTTT. Translated: CASSPGSSYNSPLHF.

This chain connects TRBV4-2 to TRBJ2-1; the match to TRBD2 covers 11 bases. Per the germline V gene, CDR1 is LGHNA and CDR2 is YNFKEQ. The CDR3 has 15 residues. The V gene end was trimmed by 4 bases and the J gene end by 10 bases; junction bases not matched to a gene: 9. As DNA, the CDR3 is TGTGCCAGCAGCCCCCTAGCGGGAGGAGCTCGGGAGCAGTTCTTC. Its protein product is CASSPLAGGAREQFF.

The V call is TRBV10-3, the J call TRBJ2-7, with TRBD2 matching 13 bases. Looked up from germline, CDR1 is ENHRY and CDR2 is SYGVKD. The V gene end was trimmed by 9 bases and the J gene end by 4 bases; junction bases not matched to a gene: 3. CDR3 length: 13 amino acids. DNA of the CDR3: TGTGCCATACGGACTAGCGGGAGTTACGAGCAGTACTTC. Its translation: CAIRTSGSYEQYF.

The rearrangement links TRBV7-9 to TRBJ2-3, with 13 bases that match TRBD2. The CDR3 sequence is 17 residues long. Germline V gives CDR1 SEHNR, CDR2 FQNEAQ (reference sequence). J lost 4 bases, V lost 5 bases, and 9 bases had no gene match. The CDR3 coding sequence is TGTGCCAGCAGCCCGGGACTAGCGGGATACCGATCAGATACGCAGTATTTT. It specifies CASSPGLAGYRSDTQYF.

This clone was detected a few times. V is TRBV5-1 and J is TRBJ1-6; 8 nucleotides match TRBD1. Germline loops: CDR1 SGHRS, CDR2 YFSETQ. Unmatched junction bases numbered 9, after V lost 2 bases and J lost 2 bases. The CDR3 contains 18 residues. CDR3 region: CASSLNPGQETYNSPLHF. CDR3 nucleotide sequence: TGCGCCAGCAGCTTAAATCCGGGACAGGAGACCTATAATTCACCCCTCCACTTT.

V usage is TRBV6-6 and J usage is TRBJ1-1, with a tentative D call TRBD1 (5 bases). CDR3 length: 14 amino acids. The V end lost 3 bases, the J end lost 2 bases, and 10 bases lay between the germline ends. Germline CDR1 and CDR2: MNHNY and SVGAGI (reference sequence). The CDR3 nucleotides are TGTGCCAGCAGTTATATCCAGGGCAACACTGAAGCTTTCTTT. This codes for CASSYIQGNTEAFF.

The rearrangement links TRBV6-1 to TRBJ2-5, with unresolved D. The CDR3 runs to 11 residues. CDR1 is MNHNS and CDR2 is SASEGT in the germline V gene. The ends were cut back, 1 base at V and 14 bases at J, with 11 bases in the middle. This CDR3 is CASSEVQVEYF. CDR3 nucleotide sequence: TGTGCCAGCAGTGAAGTGCAGGTCGAATACTTC.

This CDR3 reads CASSFKELNTEAFF. Written as DNA, the CDR3 is TGTGCCAGCAGCTTTAAGGAGTTGAACACTGAAGCTTTCTTT. The rearrangement uses TRBV5-4 and TRBJ1-1; D not certain. V dropped 2 bases and J dropped 0 bases, with 8 bases sitting between them. Looked up from germline, CDR1 is SGHNT and CDR2 is YYREEE (reference sequence). This CDR3 is 14 amino acids long.

The chain uses TRBV11-3 and TRBJ2-2, with a possible D match to TRBD1 (5 bases). The CDR3 contains 17 residues. Germline CDR1 reads SGHNT; CDR2 reads YENEEA. Trimming took off 1 base at V and 2 bases at J, with 14 bases between the two ends. The chain's CDR3 is CASSLGPSQVNTGELFF. The CDR3 region has the DNA TGTGCCAGCAGCTTAGGCCCCTCACAGGTTAACACCGGGGAGCTGTTTTTT.

J is TRBJ2-3 and V is TRBV27, with 8 positions matching TRBD2. Germline trimming cut 5 bases from V and 4 bases from J; bases unmatched to any gene: 11. Germline CDR1 reads MNHEY; CDR2 reads SMNVEV (reference sequence). This CDR3 has 16 amino acids. CDR3 loop: CASSRYGGGAADTQYF. As DNA, the CDR3 is TGTGCCAGCAGTCGCTACGGGGGGGGCGCCGCAGATACGCAGTATTTT.

The CDR3 protein is CASSFQGVTYGYTF. CDR3 sequence (DNA): TGTGCCAGCAGCTTCCAGGGGGTTACCTATGGCTACACCTTC. V is TRBV7-2 and J is TRBJ1-2, with 7 positions matching TRBD1. The CDR3 covers 14 residues. Germline V gene sequence: CDR1 SGHTA, CDR2 FQGNSA. The trim removed 3 bases at V and 4 bases at J, leaving 5 bases unmatched.

The rearrangement links TRBV5-4 to TRBJ2-3; 10 bases are a match to TRBD2. Germline V CDR1 and CDR2: SGHNT, YYREEE (reference sequence). V was pared by 1 base and J by 3 bases, with 5 bases of the junction left unmatched. This CDR3 is built from 16 residues. For the CDR3, the DNA is TGTGCCAGCAGCTTGAAACTAGCGGGGCAAACAGATACGCAGTATTTT. It is translated as CASSLKLAGQTDTQYF.